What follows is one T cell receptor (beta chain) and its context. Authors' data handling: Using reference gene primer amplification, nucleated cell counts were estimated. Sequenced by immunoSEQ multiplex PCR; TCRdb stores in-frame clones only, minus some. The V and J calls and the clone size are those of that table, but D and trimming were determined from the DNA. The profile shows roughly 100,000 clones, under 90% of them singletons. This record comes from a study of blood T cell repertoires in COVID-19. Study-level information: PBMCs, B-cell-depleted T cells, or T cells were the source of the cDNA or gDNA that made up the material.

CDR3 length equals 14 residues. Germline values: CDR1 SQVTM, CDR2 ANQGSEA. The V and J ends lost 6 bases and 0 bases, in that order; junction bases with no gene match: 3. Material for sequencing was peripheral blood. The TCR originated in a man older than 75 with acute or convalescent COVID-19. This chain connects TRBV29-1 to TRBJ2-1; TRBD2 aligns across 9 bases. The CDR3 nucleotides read TGCAGCGTGCTAGCGGGGAGCTCCTACAATGAGCAGTTCTTC. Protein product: CSVLAGSSYNEQFF.